This section outlines one T cell receptor beta chain sequence together with its context. Its antigen is currently not known. Per-base qualities were not stored, and no clone one base away is much larger. The source of the sample is a study of Tregs in tolerant kidney transplant recipients (dated by TCRdb to between 2019 and 2020). Broadly, across the study: Related donors were used in the transplants with nonmyeloablative bone marrow transplantation, and mixed chimerism was transient in the human trials. Before combined kidney and bone marrow transplantation, this study identified donor-specific regulatory T cells using TCRbeta sequencing and then followed those same cells after transplant. Beyond this particular receptor, the publication reports: Donor-specific Treg expansion was found to exceed global Treg expansion in tolerant patients, suggesting antigen-driven rather than nonspecific expansion. PCR primers changed over time for some patients, so nucleotide-level comparison across those patients' samples was not possible. Biological reproducibility was not directly assessed, although technical replication error appeared to be minimal. The study was constrained by small patient numbers, and validation of the findings is required in larger populations and under other immunosuppression protocols. Expanding Tregs with activated donor B cells appeared to identify the most biologically relevant and donor-specific TCRbeta repertoire.

For TCRbeta CDR3 sequencing, genomic DNA from the sorted cells was extracted using the QIAGEN DNeasy Blood and Tissue Kit. Through immunoSEQ, high-throughput TCRbeta CDR3 sequencing was done commercially, including PCR amplification with internal controls and bias correction. On the authors' methods: A unique productive TCRbeta sequence was defined by the CDR3 nucleotide sequence when primers matched, and otherwise by the CDR3 amino acid sequence together with the Vbeta and Jbeta genes. Sorting error was corrected by removing sequences shared between sorted populations at a frequency ratio of 2:1 or less, and the remaining shared sequences were assigned to the higher population. A sequence counted as donor-reactive if, in CFSE-low cells, the sequence had a frequency of at least 0.01% and was expanded at least 5-fold compared with unstimulated cells. Jensen-Shannon divergence, calculated on the top 100 TCRbeta sequences ranked by frequency, was used to quantify repertoire divergence. For samples with multiple sequencing runs, sorting error was corrected in each run separately before the runs were combined. The source is immuneACCESS, and TCRdb retained only in-frame sequences with V and J called. Part of the clones is not carried over; for the studies checked, unresolved V genes explain less than half of this, and the remainder is unexplained. Clone size and the V and J calls come from that table; the DNA yielded D and trimming. The sample table holds some 74,000 clones, of which 80% to 95% were seen once. The top ten hold about 0.3% of the sample.

Sequences LNHDA (CDR1) and SQIVND (CDR2) are obtained from the germline V gene (reference sequence). Relative to germline, V is missing 2 bases and J is missing 6 bases, with 5 bases of the junction outside any gene match. Its CDR3 holds 15 amino acids, cysteine through phenylalanine. Of all the DNA, just the CDR3 is kept, 45 bases in frame from base 1. Sample time point, as interpreted from the label and publication: blood sample drawn before combined kidney and bone marrow transplant. Unstimulated Tregs (CD4+CD25+CD127-), CD4+ non-Tregs (CD4+CD25-), CD4 and CD8 cells were FACS-sorted from thawed PBMCs. Prior to Treg sorting, thawed PBMCs were rested overnight with 200 to 250 IU/ml IL-2 at 37 degrees C. The patients were a few recipients of combined kidney and bone marrow transplants from the ITN036ST trial, and samples were available only from these trial subjects. Healthy control blood was processed to PBMCs by Ficoll density gradient and cryopreserved, and patient PBMCs were collected before and after transplant.

This clonotype originated in a human donor who received a combined kidney and bone marrow transplant. The source was Tregs from blood, collected before the transplant. This receptor chain uses TRBV19 and TRBJ2-5; 11 central bases correspond to TRBD2. The DNA sequence is TGTGCCAGTAGTATACTAGCGGGAGGAGAGAAGACCCAGTACTTC. Its amino acids are CASSILAGGEKTQYF. The CDR3 plus the reference TRBV19 and TRBJ2-5 genes for the other parts give the full variable domain: DGGITQSPKYLFRKEGQNVTLSCEQNLNHDAMYWYRQDPGQGLRLIYYSQIVNDFQKGDIAEGYSVSREKKESFPLTVTSAQKNPTAFYLCASSILAGGEKTQYFGPGTRLLVL.